This TCR beta chain was sequenced during a study of T cell changes during pregnancy in multiple sclerosis (dated 2019 in TCRdb). Background on the whole study: The study looked at changes in the T cell repertoire across pregnancy in women with multiple sclerosis.

The CDR3 goes from the cysteine to the phenylalanine over 18 residues. Only the CDR3 DNA is retained, 54 bases long and in frame from the first base. From V the trimming removes 0 bases and from J it removes 0 bases, while the gene matches leave 2 bases of the junction unaccounted for. From the germline V gene, CDR1 is ENHRY and CDR2 is SYGVKD. The method behind the library was the immunoSEQ multiplex PCR assay. This is the immuneACCESS table as TCRdb keeps it, with only in-frame sequences that have V and J called. A part of the clones is gone; compared with another copy, unresolved V genes explain less than half, and the rest is unexplained. The sample profile shows some 40,000 clones; about 89% of them were found once. The leading ten clones occupy roughly 0.58% of the sample. Regarding this clone: Its antigen is not yet known. Base qualities are missing; no much larger clone stands one base away.

The chain joins TRBV10-3 to TRBJ2-6, and 10 bases in between align with TRBD2. Specimen: CD4+ T cells from peripheral blood mononuclear cells, collected in the first trimester of pregnancy. The sequence came from a female donor with multiple sclerosis, enrolled in a pregnancy study. The CDR3 region reads CAISESGLAASGANVLTF. The nucleotides are TGTGCCATCAGTGAGTCCGGACTAGCGGCCTCTGGGGCCAACGTCCTGACTTTC.